The 25 T cell receptor beta chains presented below share a single source sample, sequenced in a study of blood T cell repertoires in COVID-19. TCRdb's table, derived via immunoSEQ multiplex PCR, lists solely in-frame clones and lacks some. This table has 250,000 to 300,000 clones, approximately 78% appearing once. Sequencing input: PBMCs or T cells enriched from blood (not recorded which). These receptors came from a man aged 35 to 55 who had been exposed to COVID-19.

The chain links TRBV6-1 to TRBJ2-5, with TRBD1 matching over 11 bases. The CDR3 spans 16 residues. Germline CDR1 reads MNHNS; CDR2 reads SASEGT. The V and J ends lost 2 bases and 2 bases, in that order; junction bases with no gene match: 4. This chain's CDR3 is CASSEWDRGVQETQYF. CDR3 nucleotides: TGTGCCAGCAGTGAATGGGACAGGGGGGTACAAGAGACCCAGTACTTC.

The chain recombines TRBV7-3 with TRBJ2-2; D is ambiguous. The germline CDR1 and CDR2 sequences are SGHTA and FQGTGA. V lost 6 bases, J lost 0 bases, and 8 bases lay in between. The CDR3 extends over 14 amino acids. The DNA of the CDR3 is TGTGCCAGCAGAGAAACTCCGAACACCGGGGAGCTGTTTTTT. Its translation: CASRETPNTGELFF.

The chain combines TRBV6-5 with TRBJ2-2; TRBD1 is a possible D gene (6 bases). This CDR3 is built from 14 residues. The germline CDR1 and CDR2 sequences are MNHEY and SVGAGI. V lost 6 bases and J 1 base, leaving 9 bases between the germline ends. The CDR3: CASRLTGNTGELFF. CDR3 nucleotides: TGTGCCAGCAGACTGACAGGGAACACCGGGGAGCTGTTTTTT.

This clone appeared once. This chain uses TRBV7-9 with TRBJ2-1; 9 nucleotides match TRBD2. Germline assignment: CDR1 SEHNR and CDR2 FQNEAQ (reference sequence). Trimming took 1 base from V and 9 from J; bases not matched to a gene: 16. This CDR3 comprises 18 residues. Here the CDR3 DNA reads TGTGCCAGCAGCTTAGACCCCCCCGGACTAGCGCGCTCGGGTGAGCAGTTCTTC. As protein: CASSLDPPGLARSGEQFF. The full variable domain, rest sourced from reference TRBV7-9 and TRBJ2-1, is DTGVSQNPRHKITKRGQNVTFRCDPISEHNRLYWYRQTLGQGPEFLTYFQNEAQLEKSRLLSDRFSAERPKGSFSTLEIQRTEQGDSAMYLCASSLDPPGLARSGEQFFGPGTRLTVL.

This clone is a singleton in its sample. The rearrangement joins TRBV30 to TRBJ1-1; D possibly corresponds to TRBD1 (5 bases). Germline V gene data show CDR1 as GTSNPN and CDR2 as SVGIG (reference sequence). V was shortened by 4 bases and J by 6 bases, with 15 bases between the two germline ends. The CDR3 covers 13 residues. DNA for the CDR3: TGTGCCTGGACCCCGTCGGGGGTCGCTGAAGCTTTCTTT. Its translation: CAWTPSGVAEAFF.

This clone occurred a few times. The chain links TRBV19 to TRBJ2-3; possible D gene TRBD2, 6 bases. Germline CDR1 and CDR2: LNHDA and SQIVND (reference sequence). V gave up 3 bases and J gave up 5 bases, with 15 bases separating them. The CDR3 is 15 residues long. CDR3 nucleotides: TGTGCCAGTAGTATCCTCTCCGGGAGCGGAGATACGCAGTATTTT. Protein product: CASSILSGSGDTQYF.

The chain couples TRBV3-1 (or the pseudogene TRBV3-2) to TRBJ2-7; 11 bases fit TRBD2. V trimming: 4 bases; J trimming: 4 bases; junction bases outside the gene matches: 9. The V gene's germline CDR1 is LGHDT and CDR2 YNNKEL (reference sequence). There are 16 residues in the CDR3. CDR3 DNA sequence: TGTGCCAGCAGCCCAAACCGACTAGCGGGATCATACGAGCAGTACTTC. Encoded protein: CASSPNRLAGSYEQYF.

This chain uses TRBV5-4 with TRBJ1-2; 7 nucleotides agree with TRBD1. The length of the CDR3 is 16 residues. V was pared by 3 bases and J by 5 bases, with 13 bases of the junction left unmatched. From germline, CDR1 is SGHNT and CDR2 YYREEE (reference sequence). CDR3 sequence: CASSSPGDGTVYGYTF. The CDR3 bases are TGTGCCAGCAGCTCCCCAGGGGACGGGACAGTATATGGCTACACCTTC.

The chain employs TRBV30 and TRBJ1-5; 11 bases are shared with TRBD1. There are 15 residues in the CDR3. V was clipped by 0 bases and J by 7 bases; unmatched bases: 5. Germline values: CDR1 GTSNPN, CDR2 SVGIG (reference sequence). CDR3 loop: CAWSVGGQGVQPQHF. The CDR3 region has the DNA TGTGCCTGGAGTGTAGGGGGACAGGGGGTACAGCCCCAGCATTTT.

The chain couples TRBV5-6 to TRBJ2-2, with TRBD1 matching 8 bases. V gave up 2 bases and J gave up 4 bases; unmatched junction bases: 10. The CDR3 has 17 residues. Germline-derived CDR1 and CDR2 are SGHDT and YYEEEE. CDR3 sequence reads: CASSLVTGAFSTGELFF. Here the CDR3 DNA reads TGTGCCAGCAGCTTAGTGACAGGGGCGTTTAGCACCGGGGAGCTGTTTTTT.

This chain connects TRBV7-2 to TRBJ1-5; D is unresolved. Looked up from germline, CDR1 is SGHTA and CDR2 is FQGNSA. Trimming removed 1 base at V and 4 bases at J, with 11 bases between. The CDR3 covers 15 residues. For the CDR3, the DNA is TGTGCCAGCAGCTTAGAGGAGGGCCGAAATCAGCCCCAGCATTTT. Translation gives CASSLEEGRNQPQHF.

This sequence joins TRBV7-6 and TRBJ2-3; 7 bases agree with TRBD2. The CDR3 spans 13 residues. Looked up from germline, CDR1 is SGHVS and CDR2 is FNYEAQ. V dropped 6 bases and J dropped 6; count of bases not matched to a gene: 6. The CDR3 sequence: CASRGSGIDTQYF. The CDR3 nucleotides are TGTGCCAGCAGGGGAAGCGGGATCGATACGCAGTATTTT.

This clone occurred a few times. The chain has TRBV3-1 (or the pseudogene TRBV3-2) and TRBJ1-1; D is possibly TRBD1 (5 bases). V lost 8 bases and J lost 2, with 12 bases in between. Germline loops: CDR1 LGHDT, CDR2 YNNKEL (reference sequence). This CDR3 has 13 amino acids. This CDR3 reads CASGKGVNTEAFF. The CDR3 DNA reads TGTGCCAGCGGTAAAGGGGTTAACACTGAAGCTTTCTTT.

V and J are TRBV12-3 or TRBV12-4 and TRBJ2-5; possible D gene TRBD2, 5 bases. This CDR3 has 12 amino acids. V lost 2 bases and J 6 bases, leaving 7 bases between the germline ends. The DNA of the CDR3 is TGTGCCAGCAGTTTAAGCGGAAAGACCCAGTACTTC. Protein: CASSLSGKTQYF.

The chain recombines TRBV7-6 with TRBJ2-7; weak D call: TRBD1 (6 bases). The CDR3 is 13 amino acids. V lost 5 bases, J lost 2 bases, and 10 bases lay in between. Germline-derived CDR1 and CDR2 are SGHVS and FNYEAQ. CDR3 bases: TGTGCCAGCAGCGGGGGCTCTACCTACGAGCAGTACTTC. It codes for CASSGGSTYEQYF.

The rearrangement links TRBV15 to TRBJ2-7; 13 bases fit TRBD2. CDR1 is LNHNV, CDR2 YYDKDF, per germline (reference sequence). The CDR3 totals 15 residues. Germline trimming cut 4 bases from V and 2 bases from J; bases unmatched to any gene: 2. The DNA of the CDR3 is TGTGCCACCAGCATGGGACTAGCGGGGACCTACGAGCAGTACTTC. It yields the protein CATSMGLAGTYEQYF.

The rearrangement links TRBV7-9 to TRBJ1-6; no reliable D call. This CDR3 is built from 13 residues. The V end was cut by 11 bases, the J end by 8 bases, with 16 bases between. Germline V CDR1 and CDR2: SEHNR, FQNEAQ (reference sequence). The CDR3 bases are TGTGCCGTTGCCACCACTCGGGATTCACCCCTCCACTTT. It translates to CAVATTRDSPLHF.

CDR3 region: CASMRWTEAFF. The CDR3 nucleotides read TGTGCCAGCATGAGGTGGACTGAAGCTTTCTTT. This chain uses TRBV5-8 with TRBJ1-1; D is undetermined. The CDR3 spans 11 residues. Germline assignment: CDR1 SGHTS and CDR2 YDEGEE. Deletions cut 6 bases from V and 5 bases from J, with 8 bases between.

This rearrangement joins TRBV30 to TRBJ2-5; possibly TRBD2 for D (6 bases). This CDR3 has 13 amino acids. With 3 bases removed from V and 4 bases from J, the gap between germline ends came to 12 bases. Germline-derived CDR1 and CDR2 are GTSNPN and SVGIG (reference sequence). The CDR3, as DNA: TGTGCCTGGAGAAATGGGGGGAGAGAGACCCAGTACTTC. The encoded protein is CAWRNGGRETQYF.

The gene calls are TRBV5-1 and TRBJ1-2; the D is unclear. Trimming removed 4 bases at V and 5 bases at J, with 18 bases between. The CDR3 is made up of 15 amino acids. Germline V gene lookup returns CDR1 SGHRS and CDR2 YFSETQ. Written as DNA, the CDR3 is TGCGCCAGCAGCGTGACGGAACGAAAGACTTATGGCTACACCTTC. Its translation: CASSVTERKTYGYTF.

This rearrangement joins TRBV21-1 to TRBJ2-3; TRBD1 was called by the table and not checked on the DNA. TRBV21-1 is flagged as a pseudogene. This CDR3 spans 14 amino acids. CDR3 in DNA: TGTGCCAGCATACAGGGTGGACGCACAGATACGCAGTATTTT. As protein: CASIQGGRTDTQYF.

The chain couples TRBV5-5 to TRBJ1-3; 8 bases align to TRBD1. The length of the CDR3 is 16 residues. The germline gives CDR1 SGHKS, CDR2 YYEKEE (reference sequence). V was clipped by 1 base and J by 0 bases; unmatched bases: 3. The CDR3 nucleotides are TGTGCCAGCAGCTTGTGGACAGGGCGCTCTGGAAACACCATATATTTT. Protein: CASSLWTGRSGNTIYF.

The gene calls are TRBV3-1 (or the pseudogene TRBV3-2) and TRBJ1-3; 7 nucleotides agree with TRBD1. V shed 1 base, J shed 2 bases, and the junction held 5 bases outside the gene matches. The CDR3 has 16 amino acids. The germline gives CDR1 LGHDT, CDR2 YNNKEL (reference sequence). The CDR3 DNA follows: TGTGCCAGCAGCCAAGTGTTTCAGGGGGCTGGAAACACCATATATTTT. This sequence encodes CASSQVFQGAGNTIYF.

This chain links TRBV9 with TRBJ1-4; D is perhaps TRBD1 (6 bases). The CDR3 is made up of 14 amino acids. V lost 4 bases and J 5 bases, leaving 12 bases between the germline ends. Germline-derived CDR1 and CDR2 are SGDLS and YYNGEE. CDR3 protein: CASSSSDRNEKLFF. Written as DNA, the CDR3 is TGTGCCAGCAGCTCTTCGGACAGAAATGAAAAACTGTTTTTT.

This chain connects TRBV5-4 to TRBJ2-6, with D perhaps TRBD1 (7 bases). With 3 bases removed from V and 0 bases from J, the gap between germline ends came to 16 bases. The V gene's germline CDR1 is SGHNT and CDR2 YYREEE (reference sequence). The CDR3 contains 18 residues. The CDR3: CASSSSQGGGSGANVLTF. The CDR3 coding sequence is TGTGCCAGCAGCTCCTCTCAGGGGGGAGGCTCTGGGGCCAACGTCCTGACTTTC.